The TCR beta chain under discussion was sequenced for a study of blood T cell repertoires in COVID-19. Germline V gene lookup returns CDR1 MNHEY and CDR2 SMNVEV (reference sequence). The CDR3 covers 15 residues. J gave up 8 bases and V 5 bases, and 11 bases lay outside the gene matches. Profiled with immunoSEQ multiplex PCR; TCRdb holds only in-frame clones, not every one. The repertoire holds roughly 250,000 clones, with about 90% as singletons. This receptor was identified in a human donor in a cohort exposed to, infected with or recovered from COVID-19 (not recorded which). The donor label of this sample is uncertain. The sequenced material came from PBMCs or T cells enriched from blood (not recorded which). This chain uses TRBV27 with TRBJ1-2; TRBD1 matches at 10 bases. Written as DNA, the CDR3 is TGTGCCAGCAGTCCCGCCCGGGACAGGGGATTGGGCTACACCTTC. Amino acids: CASSPARDRGLGYTF.